The source of this T cell receptor (beta chain) is a study of CD8+ T cells in alopecia areata. With V trimmed by 5 bases and J by 5 bases, 10 bases remained unmatched. Germline assignment: CDR1 SGHTA and CDR2 FQGTGA. This CDR3 is built from 17 residues. As the sequencing template, cDNA was produced by extracting RNA and reverse transcribing it. Sequencing was performed with immunoSEQ multiplex PCR; in TCRdb, only in-frame clones are kept and a portion is missing. The sample lists 37,000 or so clones, more than 50% occurring once. CD25+CD127- cells were sorted from CD4+ cells in roughly 5 patients. Turning to this clone: Its antigen is not known.

Whole-study results and caveats: Lesional scalp exceeded normal scalp in clonality, especially in alopecia totalis/universalis. Scalp sequencing captures resident alphabeta T cells of normal skin too. In patients, TCRs were shared less clearly than in mice, and HLA may possibly be involved.

Sequencing used CD4+ Tregs sorted from blood. The clonotype originates from a human donor with alopecia areata. V is TRBV7-3 and J is TRBJ2-5, with TRBD2 identical over 14 bases. The CDR3 spells CASSPIGLAGGGETQYF. CDR3 coding DNA: TGTGCCAGCAGCCCGATAGGACTAGCGGGGGGCGGGGAGACCCAGTACTTC.